The next 25 T cell receptor beta chains were all read from a single sample in a study of blood T cell repertoires in COVID-19. Profiling relied on immunoSEQ multiplex PCR, and the TCRdb table lists in-frame clones only, not all of them. This table has about 430,000 clones, roughly 84% appearing once. Material: PBMCs or T cells enriched from blood (not recorded which). These receptors were obtained from a woman younger than 30 who had been exposed to COVID-19.

The chain combines TRBV24-1 with TRBJ2-7; 11 bases match TRBD2. V was pared by 4 bases and J by 12 bases, with 16 bases of the junction left unmatched. The CDR3 consists of 16 residues. Germline V gene sequence: CDR1 KGHDR, CDR2 SFDVKD. In nucleotides, the CDR3 is TGTGCCACCAGTGACCGGACTAGCGGGCCCTCGCCGCCACTGTACTTC. This gives the protein CATSDRTSGPSPPLYF.

V is TRBV9 and J is TRBJ1-5; maybe TRBD1 (5 bases). Germline V CDR1 and CDR2: SGDLS, YYNGEE. This CDR3 has 15 residues. V was cut by 3 bases and J by 2 bases, with 12 bases left in between. This CDR3 is CASSAGAGGNQPQHF. CDR3 in DNA: TGTGCCAGCAGCGCCGGGGCGGGGGGCAATCAGCCCCAGCATTTT.

This clone was detected only a few times. The chain couples TRBV6-4 to TRBJ2-1; 8 positions agree with TRBD1. V lost 6 bases, J lost 5 bases, and 9 bases stayed unmatched. Germline V gene lookup returns CDR1 MRHNA and CDR2 SNTAGT. The CDR3 loop spans 15 amino acids. Here the CDR3 reads CASRKTGAAHNEQFF. The CDR3 nucleotides are TGTGCCAGCAGGAAGACAGGGGCCGCCCACAATGAGCAGTTCTTC.

The genes are TRBV7-9 and TRBJ2-7; D perhaps matches TRBD1 (8 bases). Trimming stripped 8 bases from V and 5 bases from J, with 19 bases between. The length of the CDR3 is 14 residues. Germline V lookup: CDR1 SEHNR, CDR2 FQNEAQ (reference sequence). CDR3 region: CASESGTGGNEQYF. CDR3 in DNA: TGTGCCAGCGAGAGCGGGACAGGAGGGAACGAGCAGTACTTC.

J is TRBJ1-6 and V is TRBV3-1 (or the pseudogene TRBV3-2), with TRBD1 as a possible D gene (6 bases). Per germline, CDR1 LGHDT and CDR2 YNNKEL (reference sequence). With 1 base removed from V and 7 bases from J, the gap between germline ends came to 14 bases. The CDR3 is made up of 16 amino acids. CDR3 bases: TGTGCCAGCAGCCAAGCGATGACAGGTGTGAATTCACCCCTCCACTTT. This translates into CASSQAMTGVNSPLHF.

The V gene is TRBV29-1, the J gene TRBJ1-4; D is ambiguous. Looked up from germline, CDR1 is SQVTM and CDR2 is ANQGSEA. The CDR3 spans 12 residues. V lost 5 bases and J lost 3, with 7 bases in between. Here the CDR3 reads CSVPRANEKLFF. The DNA of the CDR3 is TGCAGCGTTCCGAGGGCTAATGAAAAACTGTTTTTT.

This chain links TRBV15 with TRBJ2-7, with 9 bases identical to TRBD2. The CDR3 length is 17 residues. J gave up 2 bases and V 1 base, and 9 bases lay outside the gene matches. Germline-derived CDR1 and CDR2 are LNHNV and YYDKDF (reference sequence). The CDR3 DNA follows: TGTGCCACCAGCAGAGCAGCGGGGGGCCAGAAAGCCTACGAGCAGTACTTC. It translates to CATSRAAGGQKAYEQYF.

DNA of the CDR3: TGTGCCAGCAGCTTAATCTCCGGGGGTACTGAAGCTTTCTTT. It yields the protein CASSLISGGTEAFF. V is TRBV7-2 and J is TRBJ1-1; the D gene is possibly TRBD1 (5 bases). V shed 2 bases and J shed 5 bases, with 12 bases lying between them. Germline V gene data show CDR1 as SGHTA and CDR2 as FQGNSA. The CDR3 loop spans 14 amino acids. The full variable domain, in which reference TRBV7-2 and TRBJ1-1 provide the parts outside the CDR3, is GAGVSQSPSNKVTEKGKDVELRCDPISGHTALYWYRQSLGQGLEFLIYFQGNSAPDKSGLPSDRFSAERTGGSVSTLTIQRTQQEDSAVYLCASSLISGGTEAFFGQGTRLTVV.

The V call is TRBV2, the J call TRBJ1-1; TRBD1 agrees at 8 bases. After removal of 2 bases from V and 7 bases from J, the junction contained 6 bases not matched to a gene. The CDR3 consists of 14 residues. Germline V CDR1 and CDR2: SNHLY, FYNNEI. CDR3 nucleotide sequence: TGTGCCAGCAGTGAACGACAGGGGAGTAATGAAGCTTTCTTT. The encoded protein is CASSERQGSNEAFF.

This clone was counted a few times. The chain employs TRBV4-2 and TRBJ2-1; no clear D. CDR3 length: 12 residues. CDR1 LGHNA and CDR2 YNFKEQ come from the germline V gene. V lost 6 bases, J lost 7 bases, and 10 bases lay in between. CDR3: CASRAAGNEQFF. DNA for the CDR3: TGTGCCAGCAGGGCGGCTGGTAATGAGCAGTTCTTC.

This chain links TRBV28 with TRBJ2-1; D possibly corresponds to TRBD2 (6 bases). V shed 6 bases and J shed 6 bases, with 15 bases lying between them. CDR1 is MDHEN, CDR2 SYDVKM, per germline. The CDR3 consists of 14 residues. The CDR3 DNA follows: TGTGCCAGCAGGATACGACTAGGCTCCAATGAGCAGTTCTTC. Amino acids: CASRIRLGSNEQFF.

The rearrangement joins TRBV20-1 to TRBJ2-7, with D possibly being TRBD1 (5 bases). The CDR3 is 13 amino acids. CDR1 is DFQATT and CDR2 is SNEGSKA in the germline V gene (reference sequence). The V gene lost 3 bases and the J gene lost 2 bases, with 11 bases spanning the gap. CDR3 sequence reads: CSASEGVTYEQYF. The CDR3 bases are TGCAGTGCTAGTGAAGGGGTAACCTACGAGCAGTACTTC.

The rearrangement links TRBV14 to TRBJ2-7; 11 bases line up with TRBD2. CDR3 length: 15 residues. CDR1 and CDR2 (germline): SGHDN, FVKESK. The V segment lost 0 bases and the J segment 7 bases; nucleotides outside the gene matches: 5. The CDR3 DNA sequence: TGTGCCAGCAGCCAAGAACTAGCGGGAGTGGGGGAGCAGTACTTC. This encodes CASSQELAGVGEQYF.

The V gene is TRBV29-1, the J gene TRBJ2-7; D might be TRBD1 (7 bases). The V end lost 7 bases, the J end lost 2 bases, and 18 bases lay between the germline ends. This CDR3 spans 14 amino acids. Germline V gene sequence: CDR1 SQVTM, CDR2 ANQGSEA. CDR3 in DNA: TGCAGCGCTCAGGAGGGGGCAGGCGCCTACGAGCAGTACTTC. Protein product: CSAQEGAGAYEQYF.

This chain uses TRBV11-2 with TRBJ1-1, with D unresolved. This CDR3 comprises 12 residues. The V gene's germline CDR1 is SGHAT and CDR2 FQNNGV. V lost 1 base to trimming and J lost 8 bases, with 8 bases between them. Here the CDR3 reads CASSLARQEAFF. For the CDR3, the DNA is TGTGCCAGCAGCTTAGCCAGGCAGGAAGCTTTCTTT.

The rearrangement joins TRBV11-3 to TRBJ2-1; TRBD2 is a possible D gene (6 bases). Trimming took 5 bases from V and 8 from J, leaving 19 bases between them. CDR1 SGHNT and CDR2 YENEEA come from the germline V gene. The CDR3 spans 15 residues. This CDR3 is CASSHGPASGDEQFF. CDR3 nucleotides: TGTGCCAGCAGCCATGGACCCGCGTCGGGAGATGAGCAGTTCTTC.

The gene calls are TRBV5-6 and TRBJ1-3; TRBD1 matches at 7 bases. The CDR3 runs to 14 residues. CDR1 and CDR2 from the germline V gene are SGHDT and YYEEEE. The ends lost 4 bases at V and 0 bases at J; junction bases unmatched: 1. CDR3 sequence reads: CASSRDSSGNTIYF. DNA for the CDR3: TGTGCCAGCAGCCGGGACAGCTCTGGAAACACCATATATTTT.

About this clone itself: The sample contains more than one DNA sequence encoding this CDR3. This sequence joins TRBV3-1 (or the pseudogene TRBV3-2) and TRBJ1-5, with 7 bases that match TRBD1. Germline V lookup: CDR1 LGHDT, CDR2 YNNKEL (reference sequence). This CDR3 has 14 residues. The V gene end was trimmed by 1 base and the J gene end by 6 bases; junction bases not matched to a gene: 3. The CDR3 is CASSQGTGGQPQHF. CDR3 nucleotide sequence: TGTGCCAGCAGCCAAGGGACAGGAGGTCAGCCCCAGCATTTT.

CDR3 DNA sequence: TGTGCCAGCAGCCCAGGACTAGCGGGGGGCGGGATCCAAGAGACCCAGTACTTC. This codes for CASSPGLAGGGIQETQYF. This rearrangement joins TRBV7-2 to TRBJ2-5; 14 bases align to TRBD2. This CDR3 contains 18 residues. Germline V gene lookup returns CDR1 SGHTA and CDR2 FQGNSA. Germline trimming cut 5 bases from V and 1 base from J; bases unmatched to any gene: 9.

The V call is TRBV29-1, the J call TRBJ2-1; 9 bases map to TRBD2. V dropped 2 bases and J dropped 5; count of bases not matched to a gene: 13. CDR1 SQVTM and CDR2 ANQGSEA come from the germline V gene. There are 17 residues in the CDR3. In nucleotides, the CDR3 is TGCAGCGTTGAAATCTGGGCCTTAGCGGGAGTAAACAATGAGCAGTTCTTC. Its translation is CSVEIWALAGVNNEQFF.

The rearrangement uses TRBV3-1 (or the pseudogene TRBV3-2) and TRBJ2-3; 10 bases map to TRBD1. Germline V gene data show CDR1 as LGHDT and CDR2 as YNNKEL (reference sequence). The CDR3 has 14 residues. The V segment lost 7 bases and the J segment 3 bases; nucleotides outside the gene matches: 4. The CDR3 nucleotides are TGTGCCAGCACCCCGGGACAGGGGACAGATACGCAGTATTTT. Translating it yields CASTPGQGTDTQYF.

Points on this clone: An end of the junction does not agree with germline; a read error may underlie this. CDR3 sequence: CASSLRDRLFF. Written as DNA, the CDR3 is TGTGCCAGCAGTTTGAGGGACAGGTTGTTCTTC. V usage is TRBV28 and J usage is TRBJ2-7; 8 nucleotides agree with TRBD1. The V gene's germline CDR1 is MDHEN and CDR2 SYDVKM. There are 11 residues in the CDR3.

This chain uses TRBV6-6 with TRBJ1-3; TRBD1 is a possible D gene (5 bases). Trimming stripped 5 bases from V and 8 bases from J, with 13 bases between. CDR1 and CDR2 from the germline V gene are MNHNY and SVGAGI (reference sequence). The CDR3 loop spans 13 amino acids. CDR3 residues: CASSLRVFDTIYF. CDR3 coding DNA: TGTGCCAGCAGTCTCAGGGTCTTTGACACCATATATTTT.

Worth noting for this clone: Other DNA sequences from this sample encode an identical CDR3 as well. This chain uses TRBV28 with TRBJ1-1; 8 nucleotides align to TRBD1. CDR3 length equals 14 residues. J was trimmed by 5 bases and V by 4 bases; bases with no gene match: 6. Germline lookup yields CDR1 MDHEN and CDR2 SYDVKM. The CDR3 bases are TGTGCCAGCAGTTCCGGACAGGGAGGGACTGAAGCTTTCTTT. Encoded protein: CASSSGQGGTEAFF. The full variable domain, in which reference TRBV28 and TRBJ1-1 provide the parts outside the CDR3, is DVKVTQSSRYLVKRTGEKVFLECVQDMDHENMFWYRQDPGLGLRLIYFSYDVKMKEKGDIPEGYSVSREKKERFSLILESASTNQTSMYLCASSSGQGGTEAFFGQGTRLTVV.

This sequence joins TRBV7-8 and TRBJ2-7; the match to TRBD1 covers 8 bases. The CDR3 extends over 16 amino acids. Trimming cost V 0 bases and J 2 bases; bases outside gene matches: 6. The germline gives CDR1 SGHVS, CDR2 FQNEAQ. The chain's CDR3 is CASSLAPRGLTYEQYF. DNA for the CDR3: TGTGCCAGCAGCTTAGCTCCCAGGGGGCTAACCTACGAGCAGTACTTC.